This T cell receptor (beta chain) was sequenced during a study of Ad26.COV2.S vaccination and SARS-CoV-2 variants. As for the study in general: This donor came from the COV1001 trial of Ad26.COV2.S. Regarding the study as a whole: Vaccinated individuals (as opposed to placebo recipients) had higher spike-specific TCR breadth.

Documented treatment: around 19 received Ad26.COV2.S at low or high dose, single or two shots; 5 received placebo; per-sample allocation not given. Sampling was done on day 63 after the first vaccine or placebo injection. Using immunoSEQ multiplex PCR, the repertoire was profiled, and TCRdb retains in-frame clones only, with some absent. This table has about 350,000 clones, 75% to 90% appearing once. Worth noting for this clone: Its cognate antigen is unknown.

CDR1 and CDR2 (germline): SGHTA, FQGTGA. The CDR3 totals 15 residues. V lost 3 bases and J 0 bases, leaving 12 bases between the germline ends. This chain connects TRBV7-3 to TRBJ2-7; tentatively, D is TRBD2 (7 bases). The sequencing here drew on peripheral blood, taken in a trial of Ad26.COV2.S vaccine versus placebo. This TCR came from a person aged 18-65 years who received the Ad26.COV2.S COVID-19 vaccine or a placebo. The CDR3: CASSFTRGPSYEQYF. CDR3 nucleotide sequence: TGTGCCAGCAGCTTTACGCGGGGGCCCTCCTACGAGCAGTACTTC.